This T cell receptor (beta chain) derives from a study of Ad26.COV2.S vaccination and SARS-CoV-2 variants. General study findings and limits: Estimates derived from TCR breadth and depth analyses may have underestimated total T cell responses.

As to treatment: roughly 20 received Ad26.COV2.S at low or high dose, single or two shots; five or six received placebo; per-sample allocation not given. Day 63 after the first vaccine or placebo injection was the time point for sampling. As its vector, the vaccine had Ad26, which expressed Wuhan-strain SARS-CoV-2 spike. Germline CDR1 and CDR2: MNHEY and SMNVEV (reference sequence). The CDR3 loop spans 18 amino acids. The V end was cut by 5 bases, the J end by 3 bases, with 22 bases between. As regards this clone: Its antigen is as yet unknown.

Data came from immunoSEQ multiplex PCR; TCRdb stores just in-frame clones and leaves some out. The repertoire includes about 480,000 clones, approximately 90% of them detected once, and roughly 12% sits in the top ten. The chain is built from TRBV27 and TRBJ2-2; D gene ambiguous. The material sequenced was peripheral blood, taken in a trial of Ad26.COV2.S vaccine versus placebo. The receptor comes from a person aged 18-65 years who received the Ad26.COV2.S COVID-19 vaccine or a placebo. Written as DNA, the CDR3 is TGTGCCAGCAGTCCCAAACCCGACTTGAGCCGGGACACCGGGGAGCTGTTTTTT. Its translation: CASSPKPDLSRDTGELFF.